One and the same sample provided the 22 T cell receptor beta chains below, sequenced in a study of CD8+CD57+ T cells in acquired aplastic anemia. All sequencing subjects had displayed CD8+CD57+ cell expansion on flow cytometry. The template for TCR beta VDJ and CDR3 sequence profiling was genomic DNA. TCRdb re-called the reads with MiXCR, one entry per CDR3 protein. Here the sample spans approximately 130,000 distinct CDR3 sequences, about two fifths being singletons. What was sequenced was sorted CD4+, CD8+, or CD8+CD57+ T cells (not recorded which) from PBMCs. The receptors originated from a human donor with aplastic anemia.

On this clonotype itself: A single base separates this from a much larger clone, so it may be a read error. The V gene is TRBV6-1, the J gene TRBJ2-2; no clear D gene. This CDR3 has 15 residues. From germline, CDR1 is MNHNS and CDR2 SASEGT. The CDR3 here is CASSAIPTNTRELFF. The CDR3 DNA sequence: TGTGCCAGCAGTGCCATACCTACCAACACCAGGGAGCTGTTTTTT.

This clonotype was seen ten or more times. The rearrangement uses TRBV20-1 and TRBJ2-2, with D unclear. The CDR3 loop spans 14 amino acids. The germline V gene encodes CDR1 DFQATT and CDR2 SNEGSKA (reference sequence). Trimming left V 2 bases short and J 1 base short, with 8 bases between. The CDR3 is CSARNAGNTGELFF. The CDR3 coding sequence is TGCAGTGCTAGAAATGCCGGGAACACCGGGGAGCTGTTTTTT.

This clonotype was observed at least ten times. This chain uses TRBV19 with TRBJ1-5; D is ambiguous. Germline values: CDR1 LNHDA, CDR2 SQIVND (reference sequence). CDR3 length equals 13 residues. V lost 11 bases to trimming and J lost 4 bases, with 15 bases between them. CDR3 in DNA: TGTGCCTCCCAAAGTGACCGGAATCAGCCCCAGCATTTT. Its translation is CASQSDRNQPQHF.

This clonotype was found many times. This chain's CDR3 is CASSVSRGATYNEQFF. The CDR3 DNA is TGTGCCAGCAGCGTCAGCCGAGGGGCCACCTACAATGAGCAGTTCTTC. This chain connects TRBV9 to TRBJ2-1; the D gene could be TRBD1 or TRBD2 (5 bases each). This CDR3 contains 16 residues. V shed 2 bases and J shed 2 bases, with 14 bases lying between them. Germline V gives CDR1 SGDLS, CDR2 YYNGEE.

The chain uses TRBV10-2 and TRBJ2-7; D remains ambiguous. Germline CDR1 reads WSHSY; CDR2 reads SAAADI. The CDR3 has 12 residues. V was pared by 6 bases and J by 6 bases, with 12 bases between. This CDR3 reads CASSRFDIEQYF. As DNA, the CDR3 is TGCGCCAGCAGCCGCTTTGATATCGAGCAGTACTTC.

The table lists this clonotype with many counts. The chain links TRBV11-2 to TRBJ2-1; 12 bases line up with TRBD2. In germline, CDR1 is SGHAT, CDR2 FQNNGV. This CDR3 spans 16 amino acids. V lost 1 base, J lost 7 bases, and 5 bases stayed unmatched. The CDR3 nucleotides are TGTGCCAGCAGCTTAGTTCTAGCGGGGGGGCGGAATGAGCAGTTCTTC. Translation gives CASSLVLAGGRNEQFF.

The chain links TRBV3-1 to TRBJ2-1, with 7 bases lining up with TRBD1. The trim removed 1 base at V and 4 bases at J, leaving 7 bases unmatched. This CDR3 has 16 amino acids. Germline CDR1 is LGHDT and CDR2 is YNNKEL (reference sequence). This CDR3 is CASSQVSGGRYNEQFF. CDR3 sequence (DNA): TGTGCCAGCAGCCAAGTGTCAGGGGGTAGGTACAATGAGCAGTTCTTC.

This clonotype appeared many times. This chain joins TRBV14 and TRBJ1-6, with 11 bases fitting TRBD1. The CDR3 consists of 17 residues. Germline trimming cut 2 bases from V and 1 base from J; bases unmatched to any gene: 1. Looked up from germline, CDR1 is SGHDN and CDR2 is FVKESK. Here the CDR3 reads CASSQRDRGSYNSPLHF. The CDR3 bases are TGTGCCAGCAGCCAAAGGGACAGGGGGTCCTATAATTCACCCCTCCACTTT.

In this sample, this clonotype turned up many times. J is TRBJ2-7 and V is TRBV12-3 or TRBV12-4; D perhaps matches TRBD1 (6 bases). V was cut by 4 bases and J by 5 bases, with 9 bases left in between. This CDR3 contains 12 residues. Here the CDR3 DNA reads TGTGCCAGCAGTTGGACAGCAAACGAGCAGTACTTC. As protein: CASSWTANEQYF.

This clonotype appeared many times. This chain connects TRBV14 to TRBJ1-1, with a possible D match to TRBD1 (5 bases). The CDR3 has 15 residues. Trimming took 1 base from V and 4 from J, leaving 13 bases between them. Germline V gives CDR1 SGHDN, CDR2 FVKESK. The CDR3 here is CASSQARGLGTEAFF. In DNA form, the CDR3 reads TGTGCCAGCAGCCAAGCTAGGGGTTTGGGCACTGAAGCTTTCTTT.

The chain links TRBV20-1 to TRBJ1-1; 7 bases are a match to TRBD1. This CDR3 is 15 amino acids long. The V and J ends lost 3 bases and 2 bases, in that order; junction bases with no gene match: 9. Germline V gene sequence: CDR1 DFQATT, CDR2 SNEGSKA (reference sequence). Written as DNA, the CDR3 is TGCAGTGCTAGCCCAGGGGGTCGGGGCAACACTGAAGCTTTCTTT. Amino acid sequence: CSASPGGRGNTEAFF.

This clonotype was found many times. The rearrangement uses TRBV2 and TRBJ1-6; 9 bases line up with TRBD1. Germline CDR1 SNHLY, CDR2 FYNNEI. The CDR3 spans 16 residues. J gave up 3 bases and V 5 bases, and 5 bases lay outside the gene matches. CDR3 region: CASSPRGQGYNSPLHF. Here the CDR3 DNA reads TGTGCCAGCAGTCCGAGGGGACAGGGCTATAATTCACCCCTCCACTTT.

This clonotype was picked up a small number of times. DNA of the CDR3: TGTGCCAGCAGCTCTAGCGGGGGATCCTACAATGAGCAGTTCTTC. It translates to CASSSSGGSYNEQFF. The chain links TRBV7-2 to TRBJ2-1, with 10 bases that match TRBD2. J was trimmed by 1 base and V by 4 bases; bases with no gene match: 1. The CDR3 spans 15 residues. The germline V gene has CDR1 SGHTA and CDR2 FQGNSA. Full variable domain (remainder filled in from reference TRBV7-2 and TRBJ2-1): GAGVSQSPSNKVTEKGKDVELRCDPISGHTALYWYRQSLGQGLEFLIYFQGNSAPDKSGLPSDRFSAERTGGSVSTLTIQRTQQEDSAVYLCASSSSGGSYNEQFFGPGTRLTVL.

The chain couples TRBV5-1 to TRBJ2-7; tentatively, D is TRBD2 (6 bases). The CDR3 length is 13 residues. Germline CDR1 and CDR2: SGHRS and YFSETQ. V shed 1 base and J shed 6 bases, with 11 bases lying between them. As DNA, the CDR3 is TGCGCCAGCAGCTTGTGGGGGACTCCCGAGCAGTACTTC. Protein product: CASSLWGTPEQYF.

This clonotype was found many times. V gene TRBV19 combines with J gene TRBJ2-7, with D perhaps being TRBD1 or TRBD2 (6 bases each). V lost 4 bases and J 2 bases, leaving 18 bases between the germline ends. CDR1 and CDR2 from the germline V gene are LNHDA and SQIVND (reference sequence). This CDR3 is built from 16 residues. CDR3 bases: TGTGCCAGTAGTAGGGGGGCCTCCAAGAGCCCCTACGAGCAGTACTTC. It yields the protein CASSRGASKSPYEQYF.

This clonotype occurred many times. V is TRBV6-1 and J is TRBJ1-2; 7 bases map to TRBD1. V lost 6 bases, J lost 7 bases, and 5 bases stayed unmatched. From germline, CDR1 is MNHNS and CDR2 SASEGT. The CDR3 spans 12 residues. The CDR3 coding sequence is TGTGCCAGCAGGTCGACAGGGTCTGGCTACACCTTC. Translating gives CASRSTGSGYTF.

CDR3 DNA sequence: TGCGCCAGCAGCTGGGACGGCTACGAGCAGTACTTC. This codes for CASSWDGYEQYF. The rearrangement joins TRBV5-1 to TRBJ2-7, with D possibly called TRBD1 or TRBD2 (5 bases each). This CDR3 is built from 12 residues. CDR1 SGHRS and CDR2 YFSETQ come from the germline V gene. Trimming removed 3 bases from V and 3 bases from J, with 7 bases in between.

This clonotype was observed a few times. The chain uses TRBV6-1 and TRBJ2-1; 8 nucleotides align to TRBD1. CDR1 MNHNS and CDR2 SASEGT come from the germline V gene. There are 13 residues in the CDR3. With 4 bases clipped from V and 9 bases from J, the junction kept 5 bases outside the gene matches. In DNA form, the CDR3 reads TGTGCCAGCAGTGCATGGACAGGGAGTGAGCAGTTCTTC. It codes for CASSAWTGSEQFF.

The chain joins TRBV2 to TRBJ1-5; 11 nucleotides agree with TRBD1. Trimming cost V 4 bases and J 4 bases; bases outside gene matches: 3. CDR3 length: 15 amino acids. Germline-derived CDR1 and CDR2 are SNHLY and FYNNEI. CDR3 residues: CASSGGTGGNQPQHF. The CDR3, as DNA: TGTGCCAGCAGTGGCGGGACAGGGGGGAATCAGCCCCAGCATTTT.

The CDR3 sequence is CATETGTEAFF. As DNA, the CDR3 is TGTGCCACTGAGACCGGCACTGAAGCTTTCTTT. The chain carries TRBV24-1 and TRBJ1-1; D is unclear. V lost 10 bases to trimming and J lost 4 bases, with 9 bases between them. Germline assignment: CDR1 KGHDR and CDR2 SFDVKD. The CDR3 runs to 11 residues.

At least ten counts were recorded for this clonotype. CDR3 DNA: TGTGCCAGCAGCTCCGACAGCTCTGGGGCCAACGTCCTGACTTTC. This translates into CASSSDSSGANVLTF. This chain joins TRBV2 and TRBJ2-6; weak D call: TRBD1 (5 bases). In germline, CDR1 is SNHLY, CDR2 FYNNEI. Trimming took off 6 bases at V and 0 bases at J, with 9 bases between the two ends. The CDR3 sequence is 15 residues long.

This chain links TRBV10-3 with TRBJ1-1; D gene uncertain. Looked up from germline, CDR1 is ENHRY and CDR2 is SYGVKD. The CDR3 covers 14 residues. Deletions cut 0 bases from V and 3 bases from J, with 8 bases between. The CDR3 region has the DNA TGTGCCATCAGTGAGTCAAAGGGATACACTGAAGCTTTCTTT. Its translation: CAISESKGYTEAFF.